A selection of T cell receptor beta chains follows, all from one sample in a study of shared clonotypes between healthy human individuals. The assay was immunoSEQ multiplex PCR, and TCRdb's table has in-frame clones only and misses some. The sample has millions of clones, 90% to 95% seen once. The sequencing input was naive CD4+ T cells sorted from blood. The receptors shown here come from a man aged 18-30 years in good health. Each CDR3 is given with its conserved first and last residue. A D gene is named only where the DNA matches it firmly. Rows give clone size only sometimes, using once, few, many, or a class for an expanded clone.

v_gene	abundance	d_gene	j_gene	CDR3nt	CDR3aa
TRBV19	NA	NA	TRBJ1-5	TGTGCCAGTAGTATACTAGATGGGCAGCCCCAGCATTTT	CASSILDGQPQHF
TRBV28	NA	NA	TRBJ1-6	TGTGCCAGCAGTTCCCCCACGCCCGGATCACCCCTCCACTTT	CASSSPTPGSPLHF
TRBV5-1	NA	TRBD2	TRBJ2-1	TGCGCCAGCAGATCCGGACAGGGACTAGCGGACTCCTACAATGAGCAGTTCTTC	CASRSGQGLADSYNEQFF
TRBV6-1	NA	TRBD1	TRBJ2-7	TGTGCCAGCAGATCCGGGACAGGGGGCAACGAGCAGTACTTC	CASRSGTGGNEQYF
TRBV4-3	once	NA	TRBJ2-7	TGCGCCAGCAGCCAAGATCCCGCAGGGCGGGACGAGCAGTACTTC	CASSQDPAGRDEQYF
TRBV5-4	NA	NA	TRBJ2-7	TGTGCCAGCAGCTCCCCGAGCGGAACCTACGAGCAGTACTTC	CASSSPSGTYEQYF
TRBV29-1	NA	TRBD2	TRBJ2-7	TGCAGCGTTGAACCACTAGCGGGAGCTCAAGGCGAGCAGTACTTC	CSVEPLAGAQGEQYF
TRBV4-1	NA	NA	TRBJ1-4	TGCGCCAGCAGCCGGGACCCAAATGAAAAACTGTTTTTT	CASSRDPNEKLFF
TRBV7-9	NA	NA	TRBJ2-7	TGTGCCAGCAGCCCCTTTAGCGGAAACTACGAGCAGTACTTC	CASSPFSGNYEQYF
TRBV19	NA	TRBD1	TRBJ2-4	TGTGCCAGTAGTATCACCGCGACAGGGGCGAATCTAGCCAAAAACATTCAGTACTTC	CASSITATGANLAKNIQYF
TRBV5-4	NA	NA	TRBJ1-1	TGTGCCAGCAGCTCAGGGTGGGTCCTGGGTACTGAAGCTTTCTTT	CASSSGWVLGTEAFF
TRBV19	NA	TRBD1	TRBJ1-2	TGTGCCAGTAGGGCCGTCTTCCGGGACAGATCTAACTATGGCTACACCTTC	CASRAVFRDRSNYGYTF
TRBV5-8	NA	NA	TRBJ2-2	TGTGCCAGCAGCTTGGATAAAGGGGAGCTGTTTTTT	CASSLDKGELFF
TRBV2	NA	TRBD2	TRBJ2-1	TGTGCCAGCAGTACCGGGACTAGCGAGCGAAATGAGCAGTTCTTC	CASSTGTSERNEQFF
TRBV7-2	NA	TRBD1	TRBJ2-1	TGTGCCAGCAGCCTCGACAGGGGGGTCTACAATGAGCAGTTCTTC	CASSLDRGVYNEQFF
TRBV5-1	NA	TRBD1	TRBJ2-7	TGCGCCAGCAGCCAGGGACAGATCTCACGCGAGCAGTACTTC	CASSQGQISREQYF
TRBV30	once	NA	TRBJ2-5	TGTGCCTGGATCTCACGCCGGGCTGAGACCCAGTACTTC	CAWISRRAETQYF
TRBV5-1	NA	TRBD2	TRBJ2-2	TGCGCCAGACCAATACCGGGAGGGCCGACCGGGGAGCTGTTTTTT	CARPIPGGPTGELFF
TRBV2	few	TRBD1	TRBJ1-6	TGTGCCAGCAGGGGACAGGGAGAGAATTCACCCCTCCACTTT	CASRGQGENSPLHF
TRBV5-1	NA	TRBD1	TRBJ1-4	TGCGCCAGCAGCTTGGGGCCACAGGGGGCAGGTGAAAAACTGTTTTTT	CASSLGPQGAGEKLFF
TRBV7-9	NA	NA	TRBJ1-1	TGTGCCAGCAGCCTCATGGCGAGGGGACTATTTGATTTTAAAGCTTTCTTT	CASSLMARGLFDFKAFF
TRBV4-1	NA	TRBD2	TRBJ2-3	TGCGCCAGCAGCCCGGGACTAGCGGGAGTTGTTATAACAGATACGCAGTATTTT	CASSPGLAGVVITDTQYF
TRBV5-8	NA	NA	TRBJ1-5	TGTGCCAGCACCCTAGGGGGGGACCTAAATCAGCCCCAGCATTTT	CASTLGGDLNQPQHF
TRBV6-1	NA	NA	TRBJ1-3	TGTGCCAGCATGAGAAACACCATATATTTT	CASMRNTIYF
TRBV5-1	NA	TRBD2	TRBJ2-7	TGCGCCAGCAGCGCCCTAGCGGGAGGGGTCCACGAGCAGTACTTC	CASSALAGGVHEQYF
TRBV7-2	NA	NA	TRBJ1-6	TGTGCCAGCAGCCGTCAGGGTTCCTATAATTCACCCCTCCACTTT	CASSRQGSYNSPLHF
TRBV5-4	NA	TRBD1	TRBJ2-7	TGTGCCAGCAGCTTGGGCGTGGGGACAGGCGGACGGGAGCAGTACTTC	CASSLGVGTGGREQYF
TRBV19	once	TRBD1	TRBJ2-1	TGTGCCAGTAGTATGACGGGGACAGCTAGCTCCTACAATGAGCAGTTCTTC	CASSMTGTASSYNEQFF
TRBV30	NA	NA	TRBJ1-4	TGTGCCTGGAAGCCTTCTCCAACTAATGAAAAACTGTTTTTT	CAWKPSPTNEKLFF
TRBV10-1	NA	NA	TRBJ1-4	TGCGCCAGCAGTGAGTTCGCGATCTTCGACTCGACTAATGAAAAACTGTTTTTT	CASSEFAIFDSTNEKLFF
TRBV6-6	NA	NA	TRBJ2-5	TGTGCCAGCAGTTACGGACAGTACCAAGAGACCCAGTACTTC	CASSYGQYQETQYF
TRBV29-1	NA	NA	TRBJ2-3	TGCAGCGTTGAATTGAGCACAGATACGCAGTATTTT	CSVELSTDTQYF
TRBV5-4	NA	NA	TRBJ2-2	TGTGCCAGCAGCTTGGACAGATCTGCCGGGGAGCTGTTTTTT	CASSLDRSAGELFF
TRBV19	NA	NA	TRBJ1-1	TGTGCCAGTCTCAGTCCCGAAGCGCGGAACACTGAAGCTTTCTTT	CASLSPEARNTEAFF
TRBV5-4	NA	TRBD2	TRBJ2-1	TGTGCCAGCAGCCAGAGACTAGCGGGAGGAATGAATGAGCAGTTCTTC	CASSQRLAGGMNEQFF
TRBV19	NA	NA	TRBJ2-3	TGTGCCAGTCGCGCAGGGATGGGCACAGATACGCAGTATTTT	CASRAGMGTDTQYF
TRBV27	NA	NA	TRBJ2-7	TGTGCCAGCAGTTTAAGGCCAACGGGACAAAAGGGGCGCGAGCAGTACTTC	CASSLRPTGQKGREQYF
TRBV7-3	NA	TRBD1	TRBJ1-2	TGTGCCAGCAGCCCCGGGACAGGGGTTGGCTACACCTTC	CASSPGTGVGYTF
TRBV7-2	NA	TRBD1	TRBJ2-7	TGTGCCAGCAGCTTAGGACTGGACAGGGGGATCAACGAGCAGTACTTC	CASSLGLDRGINEQYF
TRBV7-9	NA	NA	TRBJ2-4	TGTGCCAGCAGCTCGTACCGGGACACGGCGACCAAAAACATTCAGTACTTC	CASSSYRDTATKNIQYF
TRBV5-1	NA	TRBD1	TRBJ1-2	TGCGCCAGCAGCCCGTTCCAGGGGGTTGACTATGGCTACACCTTC	CASSPFQGVDYGYTF